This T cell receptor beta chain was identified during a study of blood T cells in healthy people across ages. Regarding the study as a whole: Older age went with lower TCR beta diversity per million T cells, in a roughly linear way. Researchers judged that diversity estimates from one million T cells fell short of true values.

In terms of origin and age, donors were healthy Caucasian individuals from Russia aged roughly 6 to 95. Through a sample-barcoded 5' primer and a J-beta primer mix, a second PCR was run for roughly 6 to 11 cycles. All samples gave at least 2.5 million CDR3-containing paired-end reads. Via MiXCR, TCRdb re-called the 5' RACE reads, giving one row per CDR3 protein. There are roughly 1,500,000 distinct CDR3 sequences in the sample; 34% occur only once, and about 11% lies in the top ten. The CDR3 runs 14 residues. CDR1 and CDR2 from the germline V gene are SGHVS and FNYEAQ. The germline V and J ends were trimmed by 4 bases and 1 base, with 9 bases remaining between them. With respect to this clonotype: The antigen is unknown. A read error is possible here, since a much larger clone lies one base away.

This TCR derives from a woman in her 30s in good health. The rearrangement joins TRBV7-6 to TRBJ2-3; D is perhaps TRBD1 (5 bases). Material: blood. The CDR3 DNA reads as TGTGCCAGCAGCTGCCTGACAGGCACAGATACGCAGTATTTT. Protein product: CASSCLTGTDTQYF.